The clone carrying this TCR beta chain was counted at least ten times. This record belongs to a study of human T cells and chemical hapten exposure. TCRdb used MiXCR to reprocess the RACE reads, holding one entry per CDR3 protein. Among around 340,000 distinct CDR3 sequences listed, roughly 6.9% were seen once. Time point here: patch test 1, 2 weeks after DPC sensitization. The treatment: therapeutic diphenylcyclopropenone sensitization with weekly scalp DPC. This TCR came from a woman aged 18-29 years with alopecia areata. Some clones in this sample may be carry-over from other donors' samples. This specimen was whole blood, taken in connection with sensitization to the hapten diphenylcyclopropenone (DPC).

CDR3 amino acids: CASSQASITEAFF. The CDR3 DNA sequence: TGCGCCAGCAGCCAAGCAAGTATTACTGAAGCTTTCTTT. The gene calls are TRBV4-1 and TRBJ1-1, with D hard to call. V was pared by 1 base and J by 5 bases, with 8 bases between. The germline gives CDR1 MGHRA, CDR2 YSYEKL. The CDR3 extends over 13 amino acids.